A selection of T cell receptor beta chains follows, all from one sample in a study of blood T cell repertoires in COVID-19. Assay: immunoSEQ multiplex PCR; the TCRdb copy retains only in-frame clones and omits some. The table has some 670,000 clones, around 89% seen once; the top ten hold roughly 0.26%. Sequencing was carried out using peripheral blood. These receptors were obtained from a woman younger than 30 with acute or convalescent COVID-19. Both conserved end residues are trimmed from each CDR3.

CDR3aa | len | v_gene
ARLWMGQGEIGYT | 13 | TRBV2
ASSPVGENTEAF | 12 | TRBV18
ASSLRGGSATNEKLF | 15 | TRBV9
ASSALASNQPQH | 12 | TRBV19
ASSVEFQGAAIEQF | 14 | TRBV9
ASSQDRVGYT | 10 | TRBV4-2
ASPRGGTGPTEKLF | 14 | TRBV7-9
ASSSGRTGDYSGNTIY | 16 | TRBV5-1
AWSVGRGQLYEQY | 13 | TRBV30
AWSVRRGGTEAF | 12 | TRBV30
ASSGSSRNSPLH | 12 | TRBV6-2/TRBV6-3
ASSLEQGNGYT | 11 | TRBV7-6
ASSFSGQGVWAEAF | 14 | TRBV28
ASSRDRGYGYT | 11 | TRBV6-5
ASSSPQPRDGYT | 12 | TRBV7-2
ASNDRSYGYT | 10 | TRBV19
ASSGWTGTFYGYT | 13 | TRBV9
ASSMGQTGEQF | 11 | TRBV19
ASSRRPGPYGYT | 12 | TRBV4-3
ASSLSGGISNQPQH | 14 | TRBV27
ASSLVGGPEPPY | 12 | TRBV5-1
ASSLVAGTDEQY | 12 | TRBV5-5
ATGQGDGYT | 9 | TRBV24-1
ASSRESSGANVLT | 13 | TRBV4-2
ASSFGLAHNEQF | 12 | TRBV6-6
SVEDPSPSRLYGYT | 14 | TRBV29-1
ASSREDRAKKLF | 12 | TRBV4-2
ASSVGRRLLNTEAF | 14 | TRBV9
ASSHVGGTDTQY | 12 | TRBV4-1
ASSVGYNSNTEAF | 13 | TRBV9
ASSFKGTGPSYEQY | 14 | TRBV7-2
ASSPRPKSPGQGRGYT | 16 | TRBV27
ASSRWTSGGSDEQY | 14 | TRBV4-3
ASSHILPTQGAGTEAF | 16 | TRBV3-1/TRBV3-2
ASIQGSNQPQH | 11 | TRBV19
ASSLAVLSTDYTDTQY | 16 | TRBV5-1
ASSQDRDSRNEKLF | 14 | TRBV4-3
ASSIGRGTGELF | 12 | TRBV19
ATERGGLDTQY | 11 | TRBV24-1
ASSLGRGQDGYT | 12 | TRBV13
ASSQFIPLGQGSLNSGNTIY | 20 | TRBV4-3
SVGDRAYEQY | 10 | TRBV29-1
ATSDHREPGGTDTQY | 15 | TRBV24-1
ASSLGQGDIQY | 11 | TRBV27
ASSFPMTEAF | 10 | TRBV6-5
ASTRGGGEKLF | 11 | TRBV7-9